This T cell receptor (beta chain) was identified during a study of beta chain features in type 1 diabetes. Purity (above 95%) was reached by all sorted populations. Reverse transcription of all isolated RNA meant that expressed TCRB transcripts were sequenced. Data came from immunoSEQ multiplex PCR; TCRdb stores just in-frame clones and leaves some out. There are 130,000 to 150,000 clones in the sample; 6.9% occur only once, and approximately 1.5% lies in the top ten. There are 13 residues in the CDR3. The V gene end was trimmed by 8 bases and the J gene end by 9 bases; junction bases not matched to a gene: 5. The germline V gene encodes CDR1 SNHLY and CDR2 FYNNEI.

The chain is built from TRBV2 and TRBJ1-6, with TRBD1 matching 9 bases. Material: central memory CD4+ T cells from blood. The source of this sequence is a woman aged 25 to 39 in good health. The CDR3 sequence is CASDRGIGSPLHF. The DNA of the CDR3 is TGTGCCAGCGACAGGGGGATCGGTTCACCCCTCCACTTT.